This TCR beta chain emerged from a study of blood T cell repertoires in COVID-19. Study in general: The samples span acute and convalescent COVID-19 from the United States, Italy and Spain.

As processed by the authors: Amplification with reference gene primers provided the estimates of nucleated cell counts. Repertoires were generated with immunoSEQ multiplex PCR, while TCRdb's copy carries only in-frame clones and drops some. V and J calls and clone size are those listed in that table; D and trimming were worked out from the DNA. The table has under 400,000 clones, approximately 90% seen once; the top ten hold 1.6%. This CDR3 has 19 amino acids. V was pared by 8 bases and J by 1 base, with 12 bases of the junction left unmatched. The germline V gene encodes CDR1 SGHTA and CDR2 FQGNSA. This rearrangement joins TRBV7-2 to TRBJ2-3; the match to TRBD2 covers 16 bases. This receptor was identified in a woman under 40 with COVID-19, enrolled during active disease. Sample: peripheral blood. CDR3 sequence reads: CASLTPGLAGGQGTDTQYF. The CDR3 nucleotides are TGTGCCAGCCTTACGCCGGGACTAGCGGGGGGGCAAGGCACAGATACGCAGTATTTT.